Reported below is one T cell receptor (beta chain). Trimming took off 5 bases at V and 4 bases at J, with 19 bases between the two ends. In germline, CDR1 is SGHDN, CDR2 FVKESK. CDR3 length: 16 residues. Generated by immunoSEQ multiplex PCR, the TCRdb table keeps only in-frame clones and is missing some. The data hold some 44,000 clones, with over 75% observed a single time. These data originate in a study of blood T cell repertoires in COVID-19. This chain uses TRBV14 with TRBJ2-3; D is unclear. The sequence was obtained from a woman aged 55-75 years with acute or convalescent COVID-19. Sequencing was carried out using peripheral blood. CDR3 in DNA: TGTGCCAGCAGCAAAAGATCGCCTCTAGGTCCAGATACGCAGTATTTT. Its translation is CASSKRSPLGPDTQYF.